One and the same sample provided the 16 T cell receptor beta chains below, sequenced in a study of cytomegalovirus exposure and HLA in healthy donors. Generated by immunoSEQ multiplex PCR, the TCRdb table keeps only in-frame clones and is missing some. This sample has roughly 200,000 clones, with roughly 81% found just once. Sequencing was carried out using PBMCs. These receptor sequences come from a woman under 40 in good health and CMV-seronegative.

The V gene is TRBV5-1, the J gene TRBJ1-2; possible D gene TRBD1, 5 bases. The CDR3 covers 13 residues. Trimming stripped 3 bases from V and 6 bases from J, with 12 bases between. Germline V lookup: CDR1 SGHRS, CDR2 YFSETQ. CDR3 nucleotide sequence: TGCGCCAGCAGCTACTACTCAGGGAATGGCTACACCTTC. Its protein is CASSYYSGNGYTF.

The rearrangement links TRBV15 to TRBJ2-1; 7 bases match TRBD2. The CDR3 has 18 residues. After removal of 0 bases from V and 3 bases from J, the junction contained 11 bases not matched to a gene. Per the germline V gene, CDR1 is LNHNV and CDR2 is YYDKDF (reference sequence). CDR3 bases: TGTGCCACCAGCAGAGATAGGGCTAGCGGATCCCTCTACAATGAGCAGTTCTTC. This codes for CATSRDRASGSLYNEQFF.

The chain couples TRBV6-1 to TRBJ2-5; 8 nucleotides match TRBD1. The V segment lost 5 bases and the J segment 4 bases; nucleotides outside the gene matches: 3. This CDR3 comprises 13 residues. Germline V gives CDR1 MNHNS, CDR2 SASEGT. For the CDR3, the DNA is TGTGCCAGCAGTACGGACAGGGTAGAGACCCAGTACTTC. As protein: CASSTDRVETQYF.

The rearrangement uses TRBV19 and TRBJ1-5; D uncertain. CDR3 length: 14 amino acids. Germline CDR1 LNHDA, CDR2 SQIVND (reference sequence). V was cut by 0 bases and J by 9 bases, with 12 bases left in between. The CDR3 nucleotides are TGTGCCAGTAGTATAGATGGCCCCCATCGGCCCCAGCATTTT. This gives the protein CASSIDGPHRPQHF.

The genes are TRBV7-8 and TRBJ2-3; D might be TRBD2 (5 bases). Trimming left V 5 bases short and J 3 bases short, with 6 bases between. The CDR3 totals 12 residues. The germline gives CDR1 SGHVS, CDR2 FQNEAQ. The CDR3: CASSRGTDTQYF. DNA of the CDR3: TGTGCCAGCAGCCGGGGAACAGATACGCAGTATTTT. The full variable domain, completed using reference TRBV7-8 and TRBJ2-3, is GAGVSQSPRYKVAKRGQDVALRCDPISGHVSLFWYQQALGQGPEFLTYFQNEAQLDKSGLPSDRFFAERPEGSVSTLKIQRTQQEDSAVYLCASSRGTDTQYFGPGTRLTVL.

V and J are TRBV19 and TRBJ1-3; TRBD1 agrees at 7 bases. The CDR3 spans 14 residues. Germline V gene sequence: CDR1 LNHDA, CDR2 SQIVND (reference sequence). With V trimmed by 4 bases and J by 5 bases, 5 bases remained unmatched. The CDR3 loop is CASSTPGQRNTIYF. The CDR3 DNA reads as TGTGCCAGTAGTACCCCGGGACAGCGAAACACCATATATTTT.

This chain links TRBV30 with TRBJ2-7; 9 nucleotides match TRBD2. CDR1 is GTSNPN, CDR2 SVGIG, per germline (reference sequence). The CDR3 is made up of 13 amino acids. J gave up 6 bases and V 2 bases, and 5 bases lay outside the gene matches. The CDR3 spells CAWSNQLAGEQYF. In nucleotides, the CDR3 is TGTGCCTGGAGTAACCAACTAGCGGGCGAGCAGTACTTC.

The chain is built from TRBV7-2 and TRBJ2-1; 10 nucleotides match TRBD2. This CDR3 spans 15 amino acids. Per the germline V gene, CDR1 is SGHTA and CDR2 is FQGNSA. V lost 3 bases, J lost 2 bases, and 1 base stayed unmatched. The CDR3 nucleotides are TGTGCCAGCAGCTTTAGCGGGAGGACCTACAATGAGCAGTTCTTC. Its translation: CASSFSGRTYNEQFF.

The J gene is TRBJ2-1, the V gene TRBV9; possible D gene TRBD2, 6 bases. V was clipped by 3 bases and J by 2 bases, with 12 bases between them. CDR1 and CDR2 (germline): SGDLS, YYNGEE. The CDR3 runs 15 residues. The CDR3 protein is CASSGWDWPYNEQFF. The DNA of the CDR3 is TGTGCCAGCAGCGGCTGGGACTGGCCCTACAATGAGCAGTTCTTC. The variable domain in full, completed from reference TRBV9 and TRBJ2-1, reads DSGVTQTPKHLITATGQRVTLRCSPRSGDLSVYWYQQSLDQGLQFLIQYYNGEERAKGNILERFSAQQFPDLHSELNLSSLELGDSALYFCASSGWDWPYNEQFFGPGTRLTVL.

The chain has TRBV9 and TRBJ2-5; the match to TRBD1 covers 8 bases. This CDR3 spans 18 amino acids. Germline CDR1 SGDLS, CDR2 YYNGEE. Trimming took 0 bases from V and 4 from J; bases not matched to a gene: 14. The CDR3 DNA is TGTGCCAGCAGCGTAGGCGGAGAGGCAGGGGGCCAGGGAGAGACCCAGTACTTC. Amino acids: CASSVGGEAGGQGETQYF. The entire variable domain, with the rest obtained from reference TRBV9 and TRBJ2-5, is as follows: DSGVTQTPKHLITATGQRVTLRCSPRSGDLSVYWYQQSLDQGLQFLIQYYNGEERAKGNILERFSAQQFPDLHSELNLSSLELGDSALYFCASSVGGEAGGQGETQYFGPGTRLLVL.

This CDR3 is CAISLGGGRTDTQYF. CDR3 nucleotide sequence: TGTGCCATCAGTCTGGGTGGGGGCCGCACAGATACGCAGTATTTT. The chain combines TRBV10-3 with TRBJ2-3; tentative D call: TRBD1 (6 bases). Germline V gene sequence: CDR1 ENHRY, CDR2 SYGVKD. Deletions cut 5 bases from V and 1 base from J, with 13 bases between. This CDR3 contains 15 residues.

The chain has TRBV5-1 and TRBJ2-1; 11 bases line up with TRBD2. Losses at the gene ends were 0 bases for V and 4 bases for J; bases not matched to a gene: 9. The CDR3 loop spans 18 amino acids. Germline assignment: CDR1 SGHRS and CDR2 YFSETQ. For the CDR3, the DNA is TGCGCCAGCAGCTTGGGACTAGCGGGAAGGACGGGTTACAATGAGCAGTTCTTC. Translated: CASSLGLAGRTGYNEQFF.

The chain carries TRBV12-2 and TRBJ1-1; the DNA was not used to check the table's D call, TRBD1. TRBV12-2 is an annotated pseudogene. CDR3 size: 15 residues. CDR3 protein: CASRFWTGGNTEAFF. In nucleotides, the CDR3 is TGTGCAAGTCGCTTCTGGACAGGGGGGAACACTGAAGCTTTCTTT.

In this sample, this clone turned up a few times. J is TRBJ2-7 and V is TRBV7-9; 11 nucleotides line up with TRBD2. Germline V lookup: CDR1 SEHNR, CDR2 FQNEAQ (reference sequence). Unmatched junction bases numbered 1, after V lost 4 bases and J lost 2 bases. The CDR3 loop spans 14 amino acids. DNA for the CDR3: TGTGCCAGCAGCTCGGGACTAGCGGCCTACGAGCAGTACTTC. This translates into CASSSGLAAYEQYF.

This clone has a single count. The V call is TRBV4-2, the J call TRBJ1-1; maybe TRBD1 (6 bases). The CDR3 is made up of 14 amino acids. Germline lookup yields CDR1 LGHNA and CDR2 YNFKEQ. V was shortened by 4 bases and J by 5 bases, with 14 bases between the two germline ends. The CDR3 coding sequence is TGTGCCAGCAGCCTAACAGGGTCGGGGACTGAAGCTTTCTTT. It encodes CASSLTGSGTEAFF.

The chain joins TRBV6-1 to TRBJ1-4; 8 bases align to TRBD1. There are 13 residues in the CDR3. V lost 7 bases, J lost 5 bases, and 3 bases stayed unmatched. Germline CDR1 and CDR2: MNHNS and SASEGT. The CDR3 sequence is CASTGGGNEKLFF. The CDR3 bases are TGTGCCAGCACAGGGGGCGGGAATGAAAAACTGTTTTTT.